This TCR beta chain was captured by sequencing in a study of blood T cells in healthy people across ages. The CDR3 sequence is 14 residues long. Germline V gives CDR1 SQVTM, CDR2 ANQGSEA. Trimming cost V 3 bases and J 4 bases, with 13 bases left between them. Alongside a J-beta primer mix, a sample-barcoded 5' primer served in a second PCR lasting about 7 to 11 cycles. TCRdb fed the 5' RACE reads into MiXCR, producing one record per CDR3 protein. The sample holds about 800,000 distinct CDR3 sequences, 25% seen once. The sample was also reused in another study, on T cells of mothers and their children.

The chain combines TRBV29-1 with TRBJ2-1, with D perhaps TRBD2 (5 bases). Sequencing was performed on blood. This receptor was obtained from a boy aged 5-17 years in good health. The CDR3: CSVDFGVGYNEQFF. As DNA, the CDR3 is TGCAGCGTTGACTTCGGGGTAGGATACAATGAGCAGTTCTTC.